Sequencing of this T cell receptor beta chain was carried out in a study of T cells in Graves' hyperthyroidism and ophthalmopathy. Study observations and caveats: Most thyroid clonotypes expanded above 0.001 appeared in blood too.

Germline V CDR1 and CDR2: DFQATT, SNEGSKA (reference sequence). V was trimmed by 3 bases and J by 5 bases, leaving 10 bases between them. The CDR3 loop spans 12 amino acids. Amplified TCR beta CDR3 regions derived from RNA transcripts. HTBI primers were the set used in a first-round RT-PCR of the TCR CDR3. MiXCR, applied by TCRdb to the multiplex PCR reads, yields one record per CDR3 protein. The sample has some 800,000 distinct CDR3 sequences, over 35% seen once. This clonotype was observed a few times. Its antigen is undetermined. Sequencing was done on a sample of blood. The rearrangement links TRBV20-1 to TRBJ2-5; D perhaps matches TRBD2 (6 bases). The sequence was collected from a man between 18 and 35 years old with Graves' hyperthyroidism. CDR3 DNA: TGCAGTGCTAGCGGGAGCTCTGAGACCCAGTACTTC. As protein: CSASGSSETQYF.